This TCR beta chain was recorded in a study of blood T cell repertoires in COVID-19. Per the original data handling: Scientists estimated how many nucleated cells there were by amplifying reference gene primers. TCRdb's copy holds only in-frame clones and misses some; the assay was immunoSEQ multiplex PCR. V and J calls plus clone size are reproduced from that table; the DNA served to infer D and trimming. Altogether under 200,000 clones are present, roughly 86% being singletons, with the ten largest covering 2.5% to 3%. Germline loops: CDR1 MNHEY, CDR2 SMNVEV (reference sequence). This CDR3 contains 15 residues. Trimming shortened V by 1 base and J by 5 bases, and 14 bases separated the two germline ends.

This chain joins TRBV27 and TRBJ1-1; a possible D gene is TRBD1 (6 bases). The source is an elderly woman with COVID-19, enrolled during active disease. The sample was peripheral blood. The CDR3 region has the DNA TGTGCCAGCAGTTTATATACAGGGTGGGAGACTGAAGCTTTCTTT. It yields the protein CASSLYTGWETEAFF.